The clone carrying this TCR beta chain appeared a few times. What it recognizes is unknown. The data originate from a study of CD8 T cells in ankylosing spondylitis. The study, taken as a whole, reports: For ankylosing spondylitis blood, a TCR beta motif of about 8 highly homologous variants appeared characteristic. Disease-linked clones proved CD8+ and comparatively uncommon in peripheral blood. According to the report, clones linked to the disease were significantly enriched in matched synovial fluid samples taken from ankylosing spondylitis patients.

TCRdb processed the 5' RACE reads anew with MiXCR; each CDR3 protein has one entry. The repertoire holds about 750,000 distinct CDR3 sequences, with around 19% as singletons. The CDR3 is made up of 14 amino acids. Germline V lookup: CDR1 MNHEY, CDR2 SMNVEV (reference sequence). V dropped 6 bases and J dropped 2 bases, with 10 bases sitting between them. The V gene is TRBV27, the J gene TRBJ1-4; D possibly corresponds to TRBD1 (5 bases). This receptor was identified in a male donor with ankylosing spondylitis. The specimen was blood, either unsorted or a sorted T cell fraction (not recorded which). The CDR3, as DNA: TGTGCCAGCAGCCACCGACAGACTAATGAAAAACTGTTTTTT. It translates to CASSHRQTNEKLFF.